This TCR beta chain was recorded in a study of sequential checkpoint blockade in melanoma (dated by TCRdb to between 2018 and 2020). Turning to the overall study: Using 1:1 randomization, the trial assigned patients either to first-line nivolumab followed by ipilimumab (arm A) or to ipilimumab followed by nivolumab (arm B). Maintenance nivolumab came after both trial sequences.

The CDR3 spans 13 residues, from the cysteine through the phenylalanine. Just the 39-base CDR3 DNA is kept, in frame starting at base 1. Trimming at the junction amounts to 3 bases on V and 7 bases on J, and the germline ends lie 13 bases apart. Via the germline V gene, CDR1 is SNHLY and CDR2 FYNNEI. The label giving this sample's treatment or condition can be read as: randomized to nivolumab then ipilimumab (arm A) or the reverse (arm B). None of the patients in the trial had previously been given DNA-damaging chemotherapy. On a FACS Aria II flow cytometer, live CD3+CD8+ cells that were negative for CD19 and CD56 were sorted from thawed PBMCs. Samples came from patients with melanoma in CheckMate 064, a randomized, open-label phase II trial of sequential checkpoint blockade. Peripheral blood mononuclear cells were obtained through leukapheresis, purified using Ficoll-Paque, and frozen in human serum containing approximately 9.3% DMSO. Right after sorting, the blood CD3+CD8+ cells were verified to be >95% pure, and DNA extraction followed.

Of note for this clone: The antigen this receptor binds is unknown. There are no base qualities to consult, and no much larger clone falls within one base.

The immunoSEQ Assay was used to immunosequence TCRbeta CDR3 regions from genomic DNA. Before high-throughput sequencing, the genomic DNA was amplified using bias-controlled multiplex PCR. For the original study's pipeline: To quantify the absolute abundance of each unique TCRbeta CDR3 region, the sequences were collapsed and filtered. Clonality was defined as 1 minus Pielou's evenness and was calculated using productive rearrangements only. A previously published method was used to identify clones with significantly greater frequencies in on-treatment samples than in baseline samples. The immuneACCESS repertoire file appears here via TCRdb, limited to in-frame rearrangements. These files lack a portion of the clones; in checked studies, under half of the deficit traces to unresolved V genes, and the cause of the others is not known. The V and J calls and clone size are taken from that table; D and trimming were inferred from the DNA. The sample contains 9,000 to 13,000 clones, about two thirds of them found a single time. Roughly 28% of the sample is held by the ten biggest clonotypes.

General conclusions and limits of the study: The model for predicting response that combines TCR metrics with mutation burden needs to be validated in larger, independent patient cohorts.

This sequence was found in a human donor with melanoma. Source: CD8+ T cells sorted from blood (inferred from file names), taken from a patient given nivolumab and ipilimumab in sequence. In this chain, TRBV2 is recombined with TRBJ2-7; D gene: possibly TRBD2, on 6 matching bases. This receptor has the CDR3 CASSENLLAEQYF. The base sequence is TGTGCCAGCAGTGAGAACCTTCTAGCGGAGCAGTACTTC.